This T cell receptor beta chain was recovered during a study of metastatic and nonmetastatic thyroid tumors. The germline V and J ends were trimmed by 7 bases and 6 bases, with 10 bases remaining between them. CDR3 length equals 12 residues. Germline loops: CDR1 MNHEY, CDR2 SMNVEV (reference sequence). In the original workflow: Variation in CDR3 across clinicopathological groups served as the basis for constructing a distant-metastasis classifier in papillary thyroid cancer. Through MiXCR, TCRdb re-clonotyped the PCR reads. These V and J calls are TCRdb output, not the study's own analysis. The table has approximately 84,000 clones, around 14% seen once. For this clone: A much larger clone lies one base from this, so it may be a read error.

Among the patients, none had received any treatment before thyroid surgery. Sample: blood. This receptor was obtained from a female donor with papillary thyroid cancer or a benign thyroid nodule (not recorded which). Some clones in this sample may be carry-over from other donors' samples. The V and J genes are TRBV27 and TRBJ2-1; D is unresolved. CDR3 bases: TGTGCCAGCATCCAAGCCCCCAATGAGCAGTTCTTC. It is translated as CASIQAPNEQFF.